This T cell receptor (beta chain) came from a study of blood T cell repertoires in COVID-19. About the study: Samples taken during acute and convalescent COVID-19 were collected in the United States, Italy and Spain.

Repertoires were generated with immunoSEQ multiplex PCR, while TCRdb's copy carries only in-frame clones and drops some. The sample consists of around 330,000 clones, 89% of them appearing once. J was trimmed by 5 bases and V by 1 base; bases with no gene match: 16. Per the germline V gene, CDR1 is LGHDT and CDR2 is YNNKEL (reference sequence). There are 21 residues in the CDR3. Participants had their cohort set by participant-reported clinical history. In Cohort 3, a recovered donor had either two negative PCRs, clearance, or symptom resolution. The V call is TRBV3-1 (or the pseudogene TRBV3-2), the J call TRBJ2-5; TRBD2 aligns across 16 bases. This TCR was recovered from a woman aged 35 to 49 who had recovered from COVID-19. Material for sequencing was PBMCs or T cells enriched from blood (not recorded which). CDR3: CASSQGLGTSGRALYSETQYF. CDR3 in DNA: TGTGCCAGCAGCCAAGGACTTGGGACTAGCGGGAGGGCCCTCTATAGCGAGACCCAGTACTTC.